This T cell receptor (beta chain) came from a study of naive and memory T cell subsets. Study observations and caveats: This RNA-based method may be sensitive to activation-related transcript changes.

This clonotype was seen a few times. The antigen remains unidentified. V lost 3 bases and J lost 4; bases outside the gene matches: 14. In germline, CDR1 is DFQATT, CDR2 SNEGSKA (reference sequence). The length of the CDR3 is 16 residues. Amplification of ligated cDNA took four PCR rounds with SP2 and nested alpha and beta constant primers. TCRdb passed the 5' RACE reads through MiXCR, listing each CDR3 protein once. This table has about 48,000 distinct CDR3 sequences, approximately 4.5% appearing once. The library had UMIs added by 3' ligation of an oligonucleotide to TCR cDNA. This TCR derives from a female donor in good health. The chain couples TRBV20-1 to TRBJ1-2; 7 bases line up with TRBD1. This CDR3 reads CSASQDRARGVYGYTF. The CDR3 bases are TGCAGTGCTAGCCAAGACAGGGCTAGGGGCGTCTATGGCTACACCTTC.